Below, 31 T cell receptor beta chains from the same sample are listed, as sequenced in a study of cytomegalovirus exposure and HLA in healthy donors. Amplification used 60 Vbeta primers and 13 Jbeta primers. Libraries were prepared by immunoSEQ multiplex PCR; TCRdb keeps only in-frame clonotypes and omits some of them. Of about 150,000 clones in the sample, just under 75% were seen once. The source material was PBMCs. The origin of the receptors is a woman aged 18-30 years in good health and CMV-seronegative.

The chain links TRBV2 to TRBJ1-4, with 7 bases matching TRBD1. This CDR3 spans 15 amino acids. Germline CDR1 is SNHLY and CDR2 is FYNNEI. The trim removed 11 bases at V and 0 bases at J, leaving 9 bases unmatched. The CDR3 sequence is CASTGAHTTNEKLFF. The CDR3 bases are TGTGCCTCCACAGGGGCACATACAACTAATGAAAAACTGTTTTTT.

The chain recombines TRBV7-2 with TRBJ2-6; possibly TRBD2 for D (5 bases). This CDR3 spans 17 amino acids. Trimming removed 1 base from V and 0 bases from J, with 10 bases in between. Germline V gene data show CDR1 as SGHTA and CDR2 as FQGNSA. The CDR3 loop is CASSLVGVGSGANVLTF. In nucleotides, the CDR3 is TGTGCCAGCAGCTTAGTCGGGGTTGGCTCTGGGGCCAACGTCCTGACTTTC.

The V call is TRBV10-3, the J call TRBJ1-2; the D is unclear. Trimming stripped 3 bases from V and 11 bases from J, with 19 bases between. In germline, CDR1 is ENHRY, CDR2 SYGVKD. The CDR3 runs to 14 residues. The CDR3 loop is CAISELGGRSRYTF. The CDR3 DNA is TGTGCCATCAGTGAACTCGGTGGGAGAAGTCGGTACACCTTC.

This clone was seen a single time. V and J are TRBV5-1 and TRBJ2-5; 11 bases are a match to TRBD2. Germline V lookup: CDR1 SGHRS, CDR2 YFSETQ. V gave up 4 bases and J gave up 3 bases; unmatched junction bases: 2. The CDR3 loop spans 14 amino acids. The CDR3 spells CASSTGLAEETQYF. CDR3 nucleotide sequence: TGCGCCAGCAGCACGGGACTAGCGGAAGAGACCCAGTACTTC.

This chain uses TRBV7-8 with TRBJ2-7, with 11 bases matching TRBD2. V shed 3 bases and J 4 bases; nucleotides not matched to a gene: 8. This CDR3 has 16 residues. The V gene's germline CDR1 is SGHVS and CDR2 FQNEAQ. This CDR3 is CASSLVAGGPGYEQYF. Written as DNA, the CDR3 is TGTGCCAGCAGCTTGGTAGCGGGGGGGCCAGGATACGAGCAGTACTTC.

The chain has TRBV7-3 and TRBJ2-5, with 14 bases matching TRBD2. With 2 bases clipped from V and 4 bases from J, the junction kept 6 bases outside the gene matches. The CDR3 consists of 17 residues. From germline, CDR1 is SGHTA and CDR2 FQGTGA. The CDR3 DNA sequence: TGTGCCAGCAGCTTAGGGACTAGCGGGGGCCGGGGAGAGACCCAGTACTTC. Translated, it gives CASSLGTSGGRGETQYF.

The rearrangement joins TRBV19 to TRBJ1-1, with TRBD1 matching over 10 bases. Germline V CDR1 and CDR2: LNHDA, SQIVND (reference sequence). CDR3 length equals 14 residues. After removal of 8 bases from V and 5 bases from J, the junction contained 8 bases not matched to a gene. In nucleotides, the CDR3 is TGTGCCAGTTTTGACAGGGGGCTAGGAACTGAAGCTTTCTTT. It codes for CASFDRGLGTEAFF.

V and J are TRBV7-9 and TRBJ1-4; 9 nucleotides line up with TRBD1. The V and J ends lost 5 bases and 0 bases, in that order; junction bases with no gene match: 4. Germline V CDR1 and CDR2: SEHNR, FQNEAQ (reference sequence). CDR3 length: 16 residues. The DNA of the CDR3 is TGTGCCAGCAGCCAGGGACAGGGAACAACTAATGAAAAACTGTTTTTT. Encoded protein: CASSQGQGTTNEKLFF.

The DNA for the CDR3 is TGTGTCAGAAGCCGACAGTACATGAACACTGAAGCTTTCTTT. This codes for CVRSRQYMNTEAFF. The gene calls are TRBV7-5 and TRBJ1-1; the table gives TRBD1 as D, unverified against the DNA. TRBV7-5 is deemed a pseudogene. CDR3 length equals 14 residues.

As for this clone: An end of the junction does not agree with germline; a read error may underlie this. The chain links TRBV7-9 to TRBJ1-4; TRBD1 is a possible D gene (5 bases). This CDR3 comprises 16 residues. Germline CDR1 is SEHNR and CDR2 is FQNEAQ (reference sequence). CDR3 DNA sequence: TGTTCCAGCAGCTTTAACCTAAGACAGTCTCCTGAAAAACTGTTTTTT. Translating it yields CSSSFNLRQSPEKLFF.

V is TRBV6-1 and J is TRBJ2-1, with 7 bases matching TRBD2. Germline-derived CDR1 and CDR2 are MNHNS and SASEGT. This CDR3 region has 15 residues. Losses at the gene ends were 6 bases for V and 5 bases for J; bases not matched to a gene: 10. The CDR3 region has the DNA TGTGCCAGCAGAGAGGGGAGGGCAGACCACAATGAGCAGTTCTTC. As protein: CASREGRADHNEQFF.

The rearrangement joins TRBV2 to TRBJ2-5; D is ambiguous. Germline V gene data show CDR1 as SNHLY and CDR2 as FYNNEI. The CDR3 spans 14 residues. V lost 3 bases and J 0 bases, leaving 8 bases between the germline ends. The CDR3 sequence is CASSDWPNQETQYF. The CDR3 coding sequence is TGTGCCAGCAGTGACTGGCCGAACCAAGAGACCCAGTACTTC.

The chain carries TRBV5-1 and TRBJ2-2; 7 nucleotides align to TRBD1. In germline, CDR1 is SGHRS, CDR2 YFSETQ. The CDR3 spans 16 residues. The ends lost 5 bases at V and 3 bases at J; junction bases unmatched: 10. The CDR3 sequence is CASRLRADRHTGELFF. CDR3 DNA sequence: TGCGCCAGCAGACTTCGAGCGGACAGGCACACCGGGGAGCTGTTTTTT.

The CDR3 DNA sequence: TGCAGCGCCCAAAGGGGTTCTGGTCAGCCCCAGCATTTT. Translating it yields CSAQRGSGQPQHF. The gene calls are TRBV29-1 and TRBJ1-5, with a tentative D call TRBD1 (5 bases). Germline lookup yields CDR1 SQVTM and CDR2 ANQGSEA. The CDR3 extends over 13 amino acids. V was shortened by 7 bases and J by 6 bases, with 16 bases between the two germline ends.

The chain recombines TRBV7-6 with TRBJ2-3; 13 positions agree with TRBD2. The CDR3 sequence is 16 residues long. The germline V gene has CDR1 SGHVS and CDR2 FNYEAQ. V shed 5 bases and J 5 bases; nucleotides not matched to a gene: 7. The CDR3 here is CASSPGLAGELDTQYF. As DNA, the CDR3 is TGTGCCAGCAGCCCAGGACTAGCGGGAGAATTAGATACGCAGTATTTT.

In this sample, this clone turned up a few times. The V gene is TRBV10-2, the J gene TRBJ1-5; D uncertain. CDR1 is WSHSY, CDR2 SAAADI, per germline. Trimming shortened V by 2 bases and J by 3 bases, and 11 bases separated the two germline ends. The CDR3 runs 15 residues. CDR3: CASSELLRVNQPQHF. In DNA form, the CDR3 reads TGCGCCAGCAGTGAGCTCTTACGGGTCAATCAGCCCCAGCATTTT.

The chain combines TRBV7-8 with TRBJ1-2; possibly TRBD1 for D (6 bases). The CDR3 loop spans 16 amino acids. The germline V gene encodes CDR1 SGHVS and CDR2 FQNEAQ. With 1 base removed from V and 3 bases from J, the gap between germline ends came to 15 bases. The CDR3 spells CASSLGTGQDYYGYTF. The CDR3 bases are TGTGCCAGCAGCTTAGGTACAGGGCAGGACTACTATGGCTACACCTTC.

The V gene is TRBV23-1, the J gene TRBJ2-7; TRBD1 aligns across 8 bases. TRBV23-1 is labeled an ORF, and its function is uncertain. CDR3 length: 15 residues. V lost 6 bases, J lost 6 bases, and 13 bases stayed unmatched. The DNA of the CDR3 is TGCGCCAGCAGCCGTGGACAGGGCGAATTGGGCGAGCAGTACGTC. Translation: CASSRGQGELGEQYV.

This clone appeared a single time. This same CDR3 is encoded by further DNA sequences in the sample. This chain uses TRBV2 with TRBJ2-2; D might be TRBD2 (6 bases). The length of the CDR3 is 16 residues. From germline, CDR1 is SNHLY and CDR2 FYNNEI. The germline V and J ends were trimmed by 1 base and 2 bases, with 11 bases remaining between them. CDR3 bases: TGTGCCAGCAGTGAAGAGGGACTGGGAAACACCGGGGAGCTGTTTTTT. The encoded protein is CASSEEGLGNTGELFF.

Only a few counts were recorded for this clone. The rearrangement joins TRBV9 to TRBJ1-2; D possibly corresponds to TRBD1 (6 bases). The CDR3 covers 16 residues. The V gene lost 0 bases and the J gene lost 3 bases, with 15 bases spanning the gap. Germline-derived CDR1 and CDR2 are SGDLS and YYNGEE. The CDR3 DNA reads TGTGCCAGCAGCGTAGCACCGGGACAAAGGGACTATGGCTACACCTTC. Its protein is CASSVAPGQRDYGYTF. Together with reference TRBV9 and TRBJ1-2, the CDR3 gives the full variable domain: DSGVTQTPKHLITATGQRVTLRCSPRSGDLSVYWYQQSLDQGLQFLIQYYNGEERAKGNILERFSAQQFPDLHSELNLSSLELGDSALYFCASSVAPGQRDYGYTFGSGTRLTVV.

This clone was picked up a small number of times. Other DNA sequences of this sample code for an identical CDR3. CDR3 sequence (DNA): TGTGCCAGCAGCTTGGGTGGGACAGGGGTGAACACTGAAGCTTTCTTT. Translated, it gives CASSLGGTGVNTEAFF. The chain carries TRBV5-4 and TRBJ1-1, with 10 bases fitting TRBD1. CDR1 SGHNT and CDR2 YYREEE come from the germline V gene (reference sequence). J lost 0 bases, V lost 0 bases, and 2 bases had no gene match. This CDR3 is built from 16 residues.

On this clone: Its ends do not fully match the called genes, so a read error is possible. The J gene is TRBJ2-6, the V gene TRBV18; 7 bases agree with TRBD1. There are 17 residues in the CDR3. From germline, CDR1 is KGHSH and CDR2 LQKENI. The CDR3 sequence is CASSPQGWNSGANVLTF. In nucleotides, the CDR3 is TGTGCCAGCTCTCCACAGGGGTGGAACTCTGGGGCCAACGTCCTGACTTTC. Drawing the rest from reference TRBV18 and TRBJ2-6, the complete variable domain is NAGVMQNPRHLVRRRGQEARLRCSPMKGHSHVYWYRQLPEEGLKFMVYLQKENIIDESGMPKERFSAEFPKEGPSILRIQQVVRGDSAAYFCASSPQGWNSGANVLTFGAGSRLTVL.

V and J are TRBV28 and TRBJ1-4, with TRBD1 identical over 8 bases. Trimming at V came to 6 bases and at J to 7 bases, leaving 7 bases not matched to a gene. In germline, CDR1 is MDHEN, CDR2 SYDVKM. The CDR3 has 14 residues. The chain's CDR3 is CASSLGQGFEKLFF. CDR3 DNA sequence: TGTGCCAGCAGCCTCGGACAGGGTTTTGAAAAACTGTTTTTT.

The chain combines TRBV7-6 with TRBJ2-3; 9 bases match TRBD2. This CDR3 region has 17 residues. CDR1 and CDR2 from the germline V gene are SGHVS and FNYEAQ. The junction had 11 bases not matched to a gene; V was cut back by 1 base and J by 6 bases. CDR3 coding DNA: TGTGCCAGCAGCTTAGATGGGGCGGGAGGGCCGGATGATACGCAGTATTTT. This sequence encodes CASSLDGAGGPDDTQYF. Based on the CDR3 plus reference TRBV7-6 and TRBJ2-3, the full variable domain is GAGVSQSPRYKVTKRGQDVALRCDPISGHVSLYWYRQALGQGPEFLTYFNYEAQQDKSGLPNDRFSAERPEGSISTLTIQRTEQRDSAMYRCASSLDGAGGPDDTQYFGPGTRLTVL.

The J gene is TRBJ2-5, the V gene TRBV5-4; 12 nucleotides agree with TRBD2. From germline, CDR1 is SGHNT and CDR2 YYREEE (reference sequence). Unmatched junction bases numbered 9, after V lost 1 base and J lost 2 bases. The CDR3 is made up of 18 amino acids. The CDR3 bases are TGTGCCAGCAGCTTGCCAACTAGCGGGGGGAGGGTACAAGAGACCCAGTACTTC. Its protein is CASSLPTSGGRVQETQYF.

V and J are TRBV19 and TRBJ2-2; TRBD2 aligns across 8 bases. V shed 5 bases and J 5 bases; nucleotides not matched to a gene: 7. The CDR3 is 15 amino acids. Germline V gene sequence: CDR1 LNHDA, CDR2 SQIVND (reference sequence). The CDR3 is CASSPIAGNTGELFF. The CDR3 DNA reads TGTGCCAGTAGTCCAATAGCGGGAAATACCGGGGAGCTGTTTTTT.

The chain carries TRBV7-2 and TRBJ2-4, with D perhaps TRBD2 (6 bases). CDR3 size: 13 residues. The V and J ends lost 8 bases and 5 bases respectively, with 13 bases between them. The germline V gene has CDR1 SGHTA and CDR2 FQGNSA. CDR3 sequence: CASWRAGENIQYF. In nucleotides, the CDR3 is TGTGCCAGCTGGAGGGCCGGGGAAAACATTCAGTACTTC. Based on the CDR3 plus reference TRBV7-2 and TRBJ2-4, the full variable domain is GAGVSQSPSNKVTEKGKDVELRCDPISGHTALYWYRQSLGQGLEFLIYFQGNSAPDKSGLPSDRFSAERTGGSVSTLTIQRTQQEDSAVYLCASWRAGENIQYFGAGTRLSVL.

CDR3 bases: TGTGCCAGCAGTGAAGCAGGCGGGGACCCCACAGATACGCAGTATTTT. It codes for CASSEAGGDPTDTQYF. V is TRBV6-1 and J is TRBJ2-3; D may be TRBD2 (6 bases). V dropped 0 bases and J dropped 2 bases, with 12 bases sitting between them. The CDR3 sequence is 16 residues long. CDR1 and CDR2 (germline): MNHNS, SASEGT.

Of note for this clone: One end of the junction fails to match germline, which may point to a read error. The chain uses TRBV6-1 and TRBJ1-4, with TRBD1 matching over 12 bases. Germline CDR1 reads MNHNS; CDR2 reads SASEGT. The CDR3 loop spans 15 amino acids. The CDR3 DNA reads as TGTGCCAGCGGTGATGAGGGACAGGGGGCACAAAAACTGTTTTTT. This translates into CASGDEGQGAQKLFF.

The chain employs TRBV6-6 and TRBJ1-1; 7 bases line up with TRBD1. CDR1 is MNHNY and CDR2 is SVGAGI in the germline V gene (reference sequence). The CDR3 has 14 amino acids. V lost 3 bases to trimming and J lost 4 bases; unmatched junction nucleotides: 5. The CDR3, as DNA: TGTGCCAGCAGTTATACCAGGGGGAGCACTGAAGCTTTCTTT. Protein product: CASSYTRGSTEAFF.

CDR3 coding DNA: TGCGCCAGCAGCCAAGACTTGGGGACTACTGTCAATGAGCAGTTCTTC. Translating it yields CASSQDLGTTVNEQFF. This chain connects TRBV4-3 to TRBJ2-1, with 7 nucleotides matching TRBD2. CDR3 length: 16 residues. Germline V gene sequence: CDR1 LGHNA, CDR2 YSLEER. Trimming cost V 0 bases and J 6 bases; bases outside gene matches: 8.